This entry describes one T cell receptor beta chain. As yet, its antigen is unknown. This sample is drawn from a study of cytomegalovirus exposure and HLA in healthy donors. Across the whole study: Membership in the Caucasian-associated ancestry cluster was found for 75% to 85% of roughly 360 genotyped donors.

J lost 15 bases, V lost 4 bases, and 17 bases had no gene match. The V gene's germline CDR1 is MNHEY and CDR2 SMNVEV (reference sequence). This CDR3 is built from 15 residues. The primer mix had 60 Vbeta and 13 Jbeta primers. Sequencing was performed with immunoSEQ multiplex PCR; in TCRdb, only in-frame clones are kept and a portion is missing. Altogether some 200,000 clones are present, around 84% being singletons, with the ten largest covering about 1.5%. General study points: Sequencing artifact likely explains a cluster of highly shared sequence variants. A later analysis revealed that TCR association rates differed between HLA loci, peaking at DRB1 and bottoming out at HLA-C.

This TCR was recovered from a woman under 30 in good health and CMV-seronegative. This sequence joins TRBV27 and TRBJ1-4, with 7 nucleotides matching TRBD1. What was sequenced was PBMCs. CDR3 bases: TGTGCCAGCAGTTCCTTGACAGGGACATCGGCTAAGGTGTTTTTT. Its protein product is CASSSLTGTSAKVFF.